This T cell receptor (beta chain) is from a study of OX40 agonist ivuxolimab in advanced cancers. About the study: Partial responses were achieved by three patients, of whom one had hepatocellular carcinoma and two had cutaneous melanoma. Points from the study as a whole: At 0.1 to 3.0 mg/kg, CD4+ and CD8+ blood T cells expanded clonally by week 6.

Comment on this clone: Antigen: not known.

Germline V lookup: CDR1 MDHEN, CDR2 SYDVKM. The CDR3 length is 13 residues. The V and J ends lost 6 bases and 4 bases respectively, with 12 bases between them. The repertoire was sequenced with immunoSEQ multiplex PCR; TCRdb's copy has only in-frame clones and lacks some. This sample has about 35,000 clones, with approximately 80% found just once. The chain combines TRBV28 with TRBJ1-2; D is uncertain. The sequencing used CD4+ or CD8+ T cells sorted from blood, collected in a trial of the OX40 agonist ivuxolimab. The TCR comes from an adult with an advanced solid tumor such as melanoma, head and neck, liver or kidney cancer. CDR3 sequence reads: CASRPVTAYGYTF. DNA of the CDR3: TGTGCCAGCAGGCCCGTGACGGCCTATGGCTACACCTTC.